Listed here is a single T cell receptor (beta chain). The antigen is undetermined. TCRdb re-derived calls from the 5' RACE reads in MiXCR, one entry per CDR3 protein. The sample shows about 110,000 distinct CDR3 sequences, under 14% of them seen only once. This sample was included in a study of spatial heterogeneity in lung cancer. Looking at the study overall: Mean representation of each unique TCR and UMI combination in the raw reads exceeded 8.5 occurrences.

Stated time point: blood at routine non-recurrence follow-up after resection. V dropped 5 bases and J dropped 9 bases, with 20 bases sitting between them. This CDR3 comprises 15 residues. Germline V gene sequence: CDR1 MDHEN, CDR2 SYDVKM. Whole-study results and caveats: At resection, ubiquitous expanded tumor TCRs appeared in blood more than at follow-up.

V gene TRBV28 combines with J gene TRBJ1-5; D is ambiguous. Source: PBMCs, taken at follow-up. The receptor comes from a female donor with early-stage non-small cell lung cancer. CDR3 in amino acids: CASSQFTVGLGPQHF. CDR3 coding DNA: TGTGCCAGCAGTCAATTTACAGTGGGCCTGGGGCCCCAGCATTTT.